This TCR beta chain derives from a study of T cells in localized non-small cell lung cancer. This clone is deemed medium-sized. What it recognizes is unknown. Trimming removed 5 bases from V and 2 bases from J; junction bases left unmatched: 5. This CDR3 has 16 residues. Germline V gives CDR1 SGHNT, CDR2 YENEEA. Only in-frame clones appear in the TCRdb table, and some are missing; sequencing was by immunoSEQ multiplex PCR. The table records around 1,300 clones, approximately 22% of them present only once. The uninvolved lung lay at least 2 cm from the tumor margin and lacked atypia. Findings of the study overall: Median approximately 58 top-100 tumor clones were shared with paired adjacent lung. Blood T cell density predicted longer survival; adjacent-lung clonality, shorter.

The J gene is TRBJ2-1, the V gene TRBV11-3; 11 nucleotides match TRBD2. This receptor was identified in a male donor at least 60 years old with stage III squamous cell lung carcinoma. Material: normal lung tissue next to the tumor, obtained before any cancer treatment. CDR3 sequence: CASSQGTSGAYNEQFF. The CDR3 DNA follows: TGTGCCAGCAGCCAGGGGACTAGCGGAGCCTACAATGAGCAGTTCTTC.